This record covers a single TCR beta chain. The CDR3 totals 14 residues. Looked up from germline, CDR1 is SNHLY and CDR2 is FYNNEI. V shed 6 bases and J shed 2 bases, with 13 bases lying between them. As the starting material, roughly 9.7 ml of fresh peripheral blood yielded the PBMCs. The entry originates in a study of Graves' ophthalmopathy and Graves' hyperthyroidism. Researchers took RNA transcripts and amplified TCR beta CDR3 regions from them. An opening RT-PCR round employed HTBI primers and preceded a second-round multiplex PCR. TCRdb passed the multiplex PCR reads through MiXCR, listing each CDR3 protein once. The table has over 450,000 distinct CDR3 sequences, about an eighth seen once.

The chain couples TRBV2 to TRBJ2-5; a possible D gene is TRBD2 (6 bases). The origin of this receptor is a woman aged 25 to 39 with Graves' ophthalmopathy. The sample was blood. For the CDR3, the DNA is TGTGCCAGCAGAGCTAGACTAGGACAAGAGACCCAGTACTTC. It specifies CASRARLGQETQYF. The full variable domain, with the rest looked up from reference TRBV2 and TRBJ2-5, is EPEVTQTPSHQVTQMGQEVILRCVPISNHLYFYWYRQILGQKVEFLVSFYNNEISEKSEIFDDQFSVERPDGSNFTLKIRSTKLEDSAMYFCASRARLGQETQYFGPGTRLLVL.